The clone carrying this T cell receptor beta chain has at least ten counts. Its antigen is still unknown. CDR3 length: 14 amino acids. CDR1 is MNHEY, CDR2 SVGEGT, per germline. The V segment lost 2 bases and the J segment 3 bases; nucleotides outside the gene matches: 0. This sample is drawn from a study of blood T cells in healthy people across ages. In each sample, at least 7 million PBMCs were isolated. Study-level points and caveats: A roughly linear age-dependent decrease characterized TCR beta diversity per million T cells. Because donor CMV status was unknown, expanded clonotype changes were possibly confounded.

It was with a sample-barcoded 5' primer and a J-beta primer mix that a second PCR of roughly 7 to 12 cycles was run. TCRdb passed the 5' RACE reads through MiXCR, listing each CDR3 protein once. The sample carries about 1.6 million distinct CDR3 sequences, about 35% recorded once. The chain joins TRBV6-2 or TRBV6-3 to TRBJ2-1; 8 nucleotides line up with TRBD2. This TCR was sampled from a woman in her thirties in good health. The specimen was blood. Here the CDR3 DNA reads TGTGCCAGCAGTTACCGGGGGGGCTACAATGAGCAGTTCTTC. Translation gives CASSYRGGYNEQFF.